Shown below are 9 T cell receptor beta chains from a single sample sequenced in a study of T cell repertoires in cytomegalovirus infection. TCRdb analysed the reads with MiXCR anew, one entry per CDR3 protein. The data contain roughly 720,000 distinct CDR3 sequences, 35% to 45% of them singletons. Sequencing was performed on PBMCs. These receptors came from a human donor in good health (CMV status not recorded). Some clones in this sample may be carry-over from other donors' samples.

This chain's CDR3 is CASSFGPWDEQFF. The CDR3 region has the DNA TGTGCCAGCAGCTTCGGCCCCTGGGATGAGCAGTTCTTC. This sequence joins TRBV7-2 and TRBJ2-1; the D is unclear. Deletions cut 3 bases from V and 8 bases from J, with 11 bases between. Germline lookup yields CDR1 SGHTA and CDR2 FQGNSA. The CDR3 length is 13 residues.

This clonotype appeared many times. The rearrangement uses TRBV19 and TRBJ1-5; no clear D. Trimming removed 4 bases from V and 7 bases from J, with 11 bases in between. In germline, CDR1 is LNHDA, CDR2 SQIVND (reference sequence). This CDR3 has 13 residues. CDR3 sequence: CASSRGSRQPQHF. DNA for the CDR3: TGTGCCAGTAGTAGGGGAAGTAGGCAGCCCCAGCATTTT.

Many counts were recorded for this clonotype. This rearrangement joins TRBV2 to TRBJ1-5, with a tentative D call TRBD1 (5 bases). The length of the CDR3 is 15 residues. The V and J ends lost 3 bases and 7 bases respectively, with 16 bases between them. Germline V gene sequence: CDR1 SNHLY, CDR2 FYNNEI. The CDR3 region is CASSDLGRSGQPQHF. CDR3 in DNA: TGTGCCAGCAGTGATCTGGGACGTTCGGGACAGCCCCAGCATTTT.

V gene TRBV12-3 or TRBV12-4 combines with J gene TRBJ2-3, with 8 nucleotides matching TRBD2. The CDR3 has 17 residues. V was clipped by 2 bases and J by 1 base; unmatched bases: 8. CDR3 residues: CASSLREGIRGTDTQYF. The CDR3 DNA follows: TGTGCCAGCAGTTTACGGGAGGGAATCCGGGGCACAGATACGCAGTATTTT.

This clonotype has only a few counts. The chain combines TRBV25-1 with TRBJ2-1, with D perhaps matching TRBD2 (6 bases). The V gene lost 2 bases and the J gene lost 0 bases, with 11 bases spanning the gap. Looked up from germline, CDR1 is MGHDK and CDR2 is SYGVNS. The CDR3 is 16 amino acids. CDR3 in DNA: TGTGCCAGCAGTGAACTTCGGGGAGGCTCCTACAATGAGCAGTTCTTC. Translated: CASSELRGGSYNEQFF.

The chain couples TRBV6-6 to TRBJ1-5; 9 positions agree with TRBD1. The germline V gene encodes CDR1 MNHNY and CDR2 SVGAGI (reference sequence). This CDR3 contains 15 residues. Trimming at V came to 8 bases and at J to 9 bases, leaving 14 bases not matched to a gene. CDR3 protein: CASEDRGGNEAPQHF. In DNA form, the CDR3 reads TGTGCCAGCGAGGACAGGGGAGGGAACGAAGCGCCCCAGCATTTT.

The gene calls are TRBV19 and TRBJ2-2, with 8 bases aligning to TRBD2. The V gene's germline CDR1 is LNHDA and CDR2 SQIVND (reference sequence). Germline trimming cut 7 bases from V and 0 bases from J; bases unmatched to any gene: 1. The CDR3 covers 14 residues. The CDR3 loop is CASTSGSNTGELFF. The CDR3 coding sequence is TGTGCCAGTACTAGCGGGTCGAACACCGGGGAGCTGTTTTTT.

This clonotype was detected a few times. The V call is TRBV7-6, the J call TRBJ2-7; TRBD1 is a possible D gene (6 bases). Trimming removed 3 bases from V and 3 bases from J, with 15 bases in between. The germline CDR1 and CDR2 sequences are SGHVS and FNYEAQ. The CDR3 has 15 residues. The CDR3, as DNA: TGTGCCAGCAGCTTGGACAGTTGGGGGTTCTACGAGCAGTACTTC. It is translated as CASSLDSWGFYEQYF.

The rearrangement uses TRBV19 and TRBJ2-2, with TRBD2 matching over 13 bases. V trimming: 3 bases; J trimming: 6 bases; junction bases outside the gene matches: 4. The CDR3 consists of 16 residues. CDR1 and CDR2 from the germline V gene are LNHDA and SQIVND (reference sequence). In DNA form, the CDR3 reads TGTGCCAGTAGTATCGAGGGACTAGCGGGACCCGGGGAGCTGTTTTTT. This sequence encodes CASSIEGLAGPGELFF. The variable domain in full, with the rest retrieved from reference TRBV19 and TRBJ2-2, is DGGITQSPKYLFRKEGQNVTLSCEQNLNHDAMYWYRQDPGQGLRLIYYSQIVNDFQKGDIAEGYSVSREKKESFPLTVTSAQKNPTAFYLCASSIEGLAGPGELFFGEGSRLTVL.